This is a list of T cell receptor beta chains from one sample in a study of cytomegalovirus exposure and HLA in healthy donors. Generated by immunoSEQ multiplex PCR, the TCRdb table keeps only in-frame clones and is missing some. The sample shows about 59,000 clones, under 90% of them seen only once. The sample consisted of PBMCs. The receptor source for this set is a woman between 35 and 50 years old in good health and CMV-seronegative. Both conserved end residues are part of each CDR3. A D gene is named only where the DNA matches it firmly. Expanded clones are given a class, and other clones once, few, many or no size at all.

abundance: few
v_gene: TRBV13
j_gene: TRBJ2-3
d_gene: -
CDR3nt: TGTGCCAGCAGCTTAGCGGGCACAGATACGCAGTATTTT
CDR3aa: CASSLAGTDTQYF

abundance: -
v_gene: TRBV10-3
j_gene: TRBJ2-5
d_gene: -
CDR3nt: TGTGCCATCAGTGAGTCGCGTACAGGGTTGGAGACCCAGTACTTC
CDR3aa: CAISESRTGLETQYF

abundance: -
v_gene: TRBV6-1
j_gene: TRBJ2-5
d_gene: -
CDR3nt: TGTGCCAGCAGTGGGGAGGGGGTGGGAGTGACCCAGTACTTC
CDR3aa: CASSGEGVGVTQYF

abundance: -
v_gene: TRBV4-2
j_gene: TRBJ1-4
d_gene: -
CDR3nt: TGTGCCAGCAGCCAAGATCGGGGGGCGGCTAATGAAAAACTGTTTTTT
CDR3aa: CASSQDRGAANEKLFF

abundance: -
v_gene: TRBV9
j_gene: TRBJ2-1
d_gene: -
CDR3nt: TGTGCCAGCAGCGTAGACGGCGGGAACTCCTACAATGAGCAGTTCTTC
CDR3aa: CASSVDGGNSYNEQFF

abundance: once
v_gene: TRBV19
j_gene: TRBJ2-3
d_gene: -
CDR3nt: TGTGCCAGTAGTGTTACAGGTGGCACAGATACGCAGTATTTT
CDR3aa: CASSVTGGTDTQYF

abundance: -
v_gene: TRBV27
j_gene: TRBJ1-1
d_gene: -
CDR3nt: TGTGCCAGCAGTTCACCTAGCCACATGAACACTGAAGCTTTCTTT
CDR3aa: CASSSPSHMNTEAFF

abundance: -
v_gene: TRBV5-6
j_gene: TRBJ1-2
d_gene: -
CDR3nt: TGTGCCAGCAGACCATCTGGGGCAGGGGACTATGGCTACACCTTC
CDR3aa: CASRPSGAGDYGYTF

abundance: -
v_gene: TRBV4-1
j_gene: TRBJ2-7
d_gene: TRBD2
CDR3nt: TGCGCCAGCAGCCAAGTTGGCGGGAGGAAACCCTACGAGCAGTACTTC
CDR3aa: CASSQVGGRKPYEQYF

abundance: -
v_gene: TRBV5-6
j_gene: TRBJ1-2
d_gene: -
CDR3nt: TGTGCCAGCAGCTTGGCTACAGTTGACTATGGCTACACCTTC
CDR3aa: CASSLATVDYGYTF

abundance: -
v_gene: TRBV19
j_gene: TRBJ2-5
d_gene: -
CDR3nt: TGTGCCAGTAGTATAGCCGGGAAAGAGACCCAGTACTTC
CDR3aa: CASSIAGKETQYF

abundance: -
v_gene: TRBV27
j_gene: TRBJ1-4
d_gene: -
CDR3nt: TGTGCCAGCAGTTCGTTGGAGACGGCGGGTGAAAAACTGTTTTTT
CDR3aa: CASSSLETAGEKLFF

abundance: few
v_gene: TRBV5-4
j_gene: TRBJ2-2
d_gene: -
CDR3nt: TGTGCCAGCAGCTTGGGCCAGTTCGACACCGGGGAGCTGTTTTTT
CDR3aa: CASSLGQFDTGELFF